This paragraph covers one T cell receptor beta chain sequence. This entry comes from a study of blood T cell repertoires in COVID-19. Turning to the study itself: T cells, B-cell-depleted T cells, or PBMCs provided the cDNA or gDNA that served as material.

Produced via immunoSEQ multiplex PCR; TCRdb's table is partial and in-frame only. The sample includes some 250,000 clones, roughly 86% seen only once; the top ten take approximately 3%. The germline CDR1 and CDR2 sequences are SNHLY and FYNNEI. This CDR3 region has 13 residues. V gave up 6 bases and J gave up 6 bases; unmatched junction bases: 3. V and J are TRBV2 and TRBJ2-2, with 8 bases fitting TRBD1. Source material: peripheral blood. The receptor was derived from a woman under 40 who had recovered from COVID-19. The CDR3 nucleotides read TGTGCCAGCAGCCCGACAGGGGCCGGGGAGCTGTTTTTT. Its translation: CASSPTGAGELFF.